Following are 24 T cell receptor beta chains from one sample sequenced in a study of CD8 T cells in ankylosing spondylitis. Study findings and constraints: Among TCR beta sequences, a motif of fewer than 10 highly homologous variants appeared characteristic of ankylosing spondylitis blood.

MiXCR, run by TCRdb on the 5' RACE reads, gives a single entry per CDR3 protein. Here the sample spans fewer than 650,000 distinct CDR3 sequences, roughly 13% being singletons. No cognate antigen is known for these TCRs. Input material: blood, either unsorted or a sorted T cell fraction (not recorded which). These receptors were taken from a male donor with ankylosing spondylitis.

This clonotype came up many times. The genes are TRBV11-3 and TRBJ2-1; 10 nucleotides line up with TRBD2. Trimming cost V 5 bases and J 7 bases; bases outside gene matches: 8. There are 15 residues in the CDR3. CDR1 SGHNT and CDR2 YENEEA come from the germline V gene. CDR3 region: CASSRIGTSDNEQFF. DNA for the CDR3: TGTGCCAGCAGCCGAATCGGGACTAGCGATAATGAGCAGTTCTTC.

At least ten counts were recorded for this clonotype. The CDR3 DNA is TGCAGTGCTAGATGGGGGGTAGCGGGAGGCACAGATACGCAGTATTTT. This translates into CSARWGVAGGTDTQYF. The V and J genes are TRBV20-1 and TRBJ2-3, with 9 bases aligning to TRBD2. Germline V CDR1 and CDR2: DFQATT, SNEGSKA (reference sequence). V was clipped by 2 bases and J by 1 base; unmatched bases: 7. This CDR3 has 16 amino acids.

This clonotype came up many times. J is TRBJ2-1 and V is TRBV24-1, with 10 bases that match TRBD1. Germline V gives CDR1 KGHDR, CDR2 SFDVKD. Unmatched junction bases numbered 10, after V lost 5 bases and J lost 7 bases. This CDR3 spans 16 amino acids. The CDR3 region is CATSAPDRGGRNEQFF. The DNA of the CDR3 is TGTGCCACCAGTGCCCCGGACAGGGGGGGTCGAAATGAGCAGTTCTTC.

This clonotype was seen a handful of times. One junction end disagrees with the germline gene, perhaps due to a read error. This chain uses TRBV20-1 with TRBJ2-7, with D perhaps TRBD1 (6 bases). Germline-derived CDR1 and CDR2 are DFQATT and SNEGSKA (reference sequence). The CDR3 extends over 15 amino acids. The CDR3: CSARDEGQRHYGQYF. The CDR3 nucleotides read TGCAGTGCTAGAGATGAAGGACAGAGACACTACGGGCAGTACTTC.

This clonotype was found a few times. CDR3 bases: TGTGCCAGCAGCCAGAATCCAGGGCGGGGCTACACCTTC. Translated: CASSQNPGRGYTF. The gene calls are TRBV9 and TRBJ1-2; a weak D match, TRBD1 (5 bases). Trimming left V 4 bases short and J 8 bases short, with 15 bases between. The CDR3 consists of 13 residues. CDR1 SGDLS and CDR2 YYNGEE come from the germline V gene.

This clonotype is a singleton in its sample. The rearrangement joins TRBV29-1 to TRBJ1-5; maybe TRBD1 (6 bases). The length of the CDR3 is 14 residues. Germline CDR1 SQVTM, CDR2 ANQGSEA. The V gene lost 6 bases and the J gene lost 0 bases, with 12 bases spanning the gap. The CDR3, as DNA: TGCAGCGTCTCCCAGGGGTATAGCAATCAGCCCCAGCATTTT. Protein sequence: CSVSQGYSNQPQHF.

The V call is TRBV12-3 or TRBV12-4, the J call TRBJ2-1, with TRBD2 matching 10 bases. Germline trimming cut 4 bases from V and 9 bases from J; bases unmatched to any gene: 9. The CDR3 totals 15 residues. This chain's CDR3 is CASSSQSGRASEQFF. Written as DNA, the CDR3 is TGTGCCAGCAGTTCCCAAAGCGGGAGGGCCTCTGAGCAGTTCTTC.

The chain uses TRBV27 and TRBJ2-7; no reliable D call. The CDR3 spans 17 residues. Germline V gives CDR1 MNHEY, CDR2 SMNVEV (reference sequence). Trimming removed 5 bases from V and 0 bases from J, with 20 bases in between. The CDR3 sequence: CASSILQTCHSSYEQYV. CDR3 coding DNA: TGTGCCAGCAGTATATTGCAGACCTGCCACAGCTCCTACGAGCAGTACGTC.

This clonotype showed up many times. The CDR3, as DNA: TGTGCCAGCAGCGAAAGAGCCGGGACAGAGGGCTATGGCTACACCTTC. It encodes CASSERAGTEGYGYTF. This chain joins TRBV6-1 and TRBJ1-2; 7 bases fit TRBD1. V was clipped by 6 bases and J by 4 bases; unmatched bases: 14. Germline V gene lookup returns CDR1 MNHNS and CDR2 SASEGT. This CDR3 has 16 residues.

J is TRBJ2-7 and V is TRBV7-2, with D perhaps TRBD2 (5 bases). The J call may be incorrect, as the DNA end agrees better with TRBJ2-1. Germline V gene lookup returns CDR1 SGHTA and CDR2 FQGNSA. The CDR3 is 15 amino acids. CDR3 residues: CASSLEVGAYYEQFF. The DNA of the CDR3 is TGTGCCAGCAGCTTAGAGGTGGGAGCTTACTACGAGCAGTTCTTC.

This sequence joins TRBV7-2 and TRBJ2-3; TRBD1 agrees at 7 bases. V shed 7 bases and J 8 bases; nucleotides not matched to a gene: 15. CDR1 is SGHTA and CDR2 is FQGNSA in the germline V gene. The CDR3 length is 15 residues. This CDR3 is CASNPPGGRAVTQYF. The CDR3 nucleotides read TGTGCCAGCAACCCCCCAGGGGGACGGGCGGTTACGCAGTATTTT.

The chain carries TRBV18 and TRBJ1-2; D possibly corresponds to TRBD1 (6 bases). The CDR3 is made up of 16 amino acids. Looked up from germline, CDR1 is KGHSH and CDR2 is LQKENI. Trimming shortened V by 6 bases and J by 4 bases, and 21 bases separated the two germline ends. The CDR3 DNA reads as TGTGCCAGCTCGCCCCAGGGGTCTTCCGACCCCTATGGCTACACCTTC. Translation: CASSPQGSSDPYGYTF.

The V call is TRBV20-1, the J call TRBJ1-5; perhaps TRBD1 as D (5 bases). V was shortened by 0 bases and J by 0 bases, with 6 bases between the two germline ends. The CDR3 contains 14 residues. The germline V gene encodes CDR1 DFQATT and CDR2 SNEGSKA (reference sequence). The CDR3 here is CSARDGGSNQPQHF. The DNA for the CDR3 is TGCAGTGCTAGAGATGGGGGTAGCAATCAGCCCCAGCATTTT.

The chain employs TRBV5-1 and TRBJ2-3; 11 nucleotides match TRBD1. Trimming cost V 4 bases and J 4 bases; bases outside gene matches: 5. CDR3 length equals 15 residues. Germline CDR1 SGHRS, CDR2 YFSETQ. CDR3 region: CASSPGTGGPDTQYF. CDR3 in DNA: TGCGCCAGCAGCCCCGGGACAGGGGGACCAGATACGCAGTATTTT.

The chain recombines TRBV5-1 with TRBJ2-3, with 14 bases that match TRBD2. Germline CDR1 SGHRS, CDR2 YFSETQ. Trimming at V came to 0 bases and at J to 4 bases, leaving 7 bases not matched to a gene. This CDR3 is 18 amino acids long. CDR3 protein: CASSLVTGLAGVSDTQYF. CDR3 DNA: TGCGCCAGCAGCTTGGTCACGGGACTAGCGGGAGTATCAGATACGCAGTATTTT.

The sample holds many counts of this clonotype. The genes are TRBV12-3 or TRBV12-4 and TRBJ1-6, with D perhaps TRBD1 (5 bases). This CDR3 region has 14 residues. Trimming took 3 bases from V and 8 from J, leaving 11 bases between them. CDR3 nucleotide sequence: TGTGCCAGCAGTTTTAGGCAGGGTGATTCACCCCTCCACTTT. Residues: CASSFRQGDSPLHF.

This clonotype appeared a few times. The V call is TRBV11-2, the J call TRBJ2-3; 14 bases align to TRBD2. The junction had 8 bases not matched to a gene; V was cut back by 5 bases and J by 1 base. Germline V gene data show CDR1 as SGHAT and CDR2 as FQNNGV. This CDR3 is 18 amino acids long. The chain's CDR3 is CASSPGLAGESGTDTQYF. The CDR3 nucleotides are TGTGCCAGCAGCCCGGGACTAGCGGGAGAAAGTGGCACAGATACGCAGTATTTT.

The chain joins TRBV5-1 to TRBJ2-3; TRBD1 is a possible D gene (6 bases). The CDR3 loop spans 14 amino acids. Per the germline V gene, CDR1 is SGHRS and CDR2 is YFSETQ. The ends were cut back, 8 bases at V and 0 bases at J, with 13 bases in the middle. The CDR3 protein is CASALDRSTDTQYF. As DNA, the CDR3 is TGCGCCAGTGCCTTGGACAGAAGCACAGATACGCAGTATTTT.

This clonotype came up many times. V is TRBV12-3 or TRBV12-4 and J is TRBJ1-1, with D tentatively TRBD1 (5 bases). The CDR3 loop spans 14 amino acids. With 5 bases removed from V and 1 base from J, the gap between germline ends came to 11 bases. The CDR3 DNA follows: TGTGCCAGCAGTATGGTCCAGGGGAACACTGAAGCTTTCTTT. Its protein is CASSMVQGNTEAFF.

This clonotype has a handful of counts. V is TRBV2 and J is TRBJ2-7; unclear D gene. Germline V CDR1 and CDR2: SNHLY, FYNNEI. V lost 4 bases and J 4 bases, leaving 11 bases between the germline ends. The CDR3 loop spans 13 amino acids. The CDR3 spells CASSVRPIYEQYF. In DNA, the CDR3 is TGTGCCAGCAGTGTACGACCGATTTACGAGCAGTACTTC.

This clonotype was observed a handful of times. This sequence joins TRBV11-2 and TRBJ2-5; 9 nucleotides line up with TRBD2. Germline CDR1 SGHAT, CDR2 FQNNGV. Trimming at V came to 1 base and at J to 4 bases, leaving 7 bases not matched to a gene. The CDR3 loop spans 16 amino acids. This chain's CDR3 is CASSLGGGRAAETQYF. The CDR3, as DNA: TGTGCCAGCAGCTTAGGGGGCGGGAGGGCCGCAGAGACCCAGTACTTC.

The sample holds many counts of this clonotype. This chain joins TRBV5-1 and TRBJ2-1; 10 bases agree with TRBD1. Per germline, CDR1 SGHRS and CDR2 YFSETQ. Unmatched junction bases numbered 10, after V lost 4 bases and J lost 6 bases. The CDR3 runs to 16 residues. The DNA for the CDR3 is TGCGCCAGCAGCACCAGTCCCGGGACAGGGGCCAATGAGCAGTTCTTC. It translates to CASSTSPGTGANEQFF.

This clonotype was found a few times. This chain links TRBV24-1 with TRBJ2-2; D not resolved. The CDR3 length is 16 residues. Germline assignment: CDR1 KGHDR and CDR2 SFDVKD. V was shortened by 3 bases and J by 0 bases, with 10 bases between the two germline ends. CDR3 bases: TGTGCCACCAGTGATCGCCGCATTTCGAACACCGGGGAGCTGTTTTTT. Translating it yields CATSDRRISNTGELFF.

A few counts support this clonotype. The CDR3 spells CASSYANEQFF. In DNA, the CDR3 is TGTGCCAGCAGTTACGCCAATGAGCAGTTCTTC. The chain links TRBV6-6 to TRBJ2-1; the D is unclear. V lost 2 bases to trimming and J lost 6 bases, with 2 bases between them. Per germline, CDR1 MNHNY and CDR2 SVGAGI (reference sequence). The CDR3 length is 11 residues.